This T cell receptor (beta chain) was documented in a study of control samples from healthy donors and cancer patients. Germline lookup yields CDR1 SQVTM and CDR2 ANQGSEA. The CDR3 loop spans 13 amino acids. V gave up 7 bases and J gave up 4 bases; unmatched junction bases: 10. TCRdb's copy holds only in-frame clones and misses some; the assay was immunoSEQ multiplex PCR. The table includes 120,000 or so clones, around 86% detected once. What was sequenced was blood. This chain joins TRBV29-1 and TRBJ2-7, with 7 bases aligning to TRBD1. The sequence was collected from a man aged 40-49 years in good health. The CDR3, as DNA: TGCAGCGCTAGGACAGGTTTGGGTTACGAGCAGTACTTC. This gives the protein CSARTGLGYEQYF.